The T cell receptor (beta chain) under discussion was sequenced for a study of blood T cell repertoires in COVID-19 (dated by TCRdb to the early 2020s). The study in broad terms: Collaborator samples came from the United States, Italy and Spain and covered acute and convalescent phases of COVID-19. The prospective study material was composed of cDNA or gDNA derived from T cells, B-cell-depleted T cells, or PBMCs. Deeply sampled blood TCRbeta repertoires from subjects exposed to, actively infected with, or recovered from COVID-19 were included in the dataset. A freely available public database, intended as a resource for researchers studying the immune response to SARS-CoV-2, is where the repertoires were released. The samples were drawn from two sources: the first 160 participants of the ongoing ImmuneRACE study, and over 950 subjects contributed by 6 global collaborators. Nearly every sample came with metadata listing a de-identified subject ID, COVID-19 status, age in years and sex. Where available, HLA class I and class II types were taken from metadata supplied by the sample provider and were not determined by assay-based typing.

The collaborating institutions used their own protocols to collect whole blood in K2EDTA tubes. For TCRbeta analysis, collaborator samples were shipped as frozen whole blood, as isolated PBMCs, or as DNA extracted from either sample type. About this clone itself: Its binding antigen is unknown. No base quality information exists; no much larger clone differs at one position.

TCRbeta CDR3 regions were amplified from genomic DNA using the immunoSEQ Assay, a bias-controlled multiplex PCR. The paper's processing steps were these. The number of nucleated cells in each sample was estimated from the amplification of reference gene primers within the assay. To quantify the absolute abundance of each unique TCRbeta CDR3 rearrangement, sequence reads were collapsed and filtered. Productive Simpson clonality was computed per sample as the square root of Simpson's diversity index over productive rearrangements. TCRdb re-hosts the immuneACCESS table, in-frame sequences only. Its copies lack some clones; in the studies checked, an unresolved V gene accounts for under half of them, and the cause for the rest is not known. D and trimming were read from the DNA, whereas the V and J calls and clone size are those reported in that table. The sample table records roughly 230,000 clones; about 86% of these occur just once. The ten largest account for less than 5.5% of the sample.

Broad study findings and their caveats: How much clinical and demographic metadata was included differed by source and by participant, and the metadata was provided uncurated.

From cysteine to phenylalanine, the CDR3 is 13 amino acids long. Left in the record is the CDR3 DNA by itself, 39 bases read in frame from the first base. Cut back by 6 bases and 1 base, the V and J ends lie 9 bases apart. CDR1 and CDR2 (SGHDN, FVKESK) derive from the germline V gene. This receptor chain uses TRBV14 and TRBJ1-2; perhaps TRBD1 is the D gene, with 6 bases matching. Source material: peripheral blood. This clonotype was obtained from a man aged 50-59 years with active or convalescent COVID-19. CDR3 protein: CASRQQGNYGYTF. The sequenced DNA: TGTGCCAGCAGGCAACAGGGTAACTATGGCTACACCTTC. The reference TRBV14 and TRBJ1-2 proteins fill in what lies around the CDR3, so the full variable domain reads EAGVTQFPSHSVIEKGQTVTLRCDPISGHDNLYWYRRVMGKEIKFLLHFVKESKQDESGMPNNRFLAERTGGTYSTLKVQPAELEDSGVYFCASRQQGNYGYTFGSGTRLTVV.